Reported below is one TCR beta chain. Its recognized antigen is unknown. There are no base qualities to consult, and no much larger clone falls within one base. This record comes from a study of blood T cells in healthy people across ages (dated by TCRdb to between 2015 and 2016). Broadly, across the study: In model experiments, template switching captured about one uniquely barcoded TCR beta cDNA molecule for every two T cells. To avoid experimental bias, donors of different ages were spread randomly across the sequencing lanes. Four age groups were formed from the donors: young (average around 15 years), middle-aged (less than 40), aged (about 68) and long-lived (around 82). Using the same blood draw, the study looked at two additional independent replicas of 1 million unique cDNA reads for two donors, one aged 18 to 30 and the other aged 80 or older. To track age-related changes in TCR beta repertoire diversity, the study relied on deep sequencing normalized with unique cDNA molecular identifiers.

Preparation of the library involved 5' RACE. Sequencer: Illumina HiSeq 2500. A second PCR of roughly 7 to 12 cycles was run with a J-beta primer mix and a sample-barcoded 5' primer. Each TCR beta cDNA molecule received a unique molecular identifier from a template-switch 5' adaptor carrying 12 random nucleotides. At least 2.5 million CDR3-containing paired-end reads were obtained from each sample. The Mint cDNA synthesis kit, primed by a TRBC-specific oligonucleotide, was used to synthesize first-strand cDNA from all RNA. Following uracil-DNA glycosylase treatment, all cDNA underwent a first 18-cycle PCR with the universal primers M1SS and BC2_uni_R. Regarding the original processing steps: Normalization of each sample was performed by random selection of 1 million high-quality reads, each carrying a distinct molecular identifier. Reads sharing molecular identifiers were discarded rather than binned into consensus sequences. MiTCR, with a Q25 quality threshold and the strictest error-elimination algorithm, was used for CDR3 identification, clonotype clustering and error correction. A nonparametric unseen species model with Euler transformation was used to estimate lower-bound total TCR beta diversity. Through fastp at Q25 and MiXCR, TCRdb rebuilt clones from the public reads, retaining in-frame beta chains. Rows merge per CDR3 protein into single entries with the most common DNA and genes. The V and J calls come from TCRdb's annotation, not from the publication. The sample table lists roughly 1.4 million distinct CDR3 sequences, approximately 59% of them with a count of one. About 6.3% of the sample comes from the top ten.

V is cut by 1 base and J by 6 bases, and the space between the germline ends is 13 bases. The germline V gene (reference sequence) specifies PRHDT as CDR1 and FYEKMQ as CDR2. The CDR3, from cysteine to phenylalanine, totals 14 residues. The entry retains the CDR3 DNA only, 42 bases that are in frame from base 1. Overall results and qualifications from the work: Estimates of total diversity based on one million sequenced T cells were considered lower bounds and underestimates. Because donor CMV infection status was unknown, age-related changes in expanded clonotypes were potentially confounded. Observed TCR beta diversity per million T cells fell roughly linearly with age, and a significant reduction was already apparent by age approximately 40. There was a strong correlation between observed TCR beta diversity and the percentage of naive T cells measured by flow cytometry. Bulk unsorted PBMC profiling prevented conclusive comparison of naive and antigen-experienced compartments. The long-lived group showed more naive CD4+ T cells, fewer expanded clones and increased TCR diversity than the aged group, suggesting age selection.

Donors were a few dozen systemically healthy Caucasian individuals from Russia aged about 6 to 100 years. Around 9.8 milliliters of peripheral blood were collected from each donor into EDTA-treated Vacutainer tubes. Ficoll-Paque density-gradient centrifugation was used to isolate PBMCs, with at least 7 million obtained per sample. Trizol reagent was used to extract total RNA from PBMCs, with at least 5.5 micrograms per sample. The percentages of naive CD45RAhigh/CD27high T cells were determined by flow cytometry on a PBMC aliquot from every donor. This receptor chain uses TRBV13 and TRBJ2-7; the D gene is perhaps TRBD2, from 5 matching bases. The source of this sequence is a man aged 18-30 years in good health. Sequenced sample: blood. For the CDR3, the sequence is CASSLVVGRGEQYF. The DNA sequence is TGTGCCAGCAGCTTAGTGGTAGGCCGGGGCGAGCAGTACTTC.